The present entry profiles one T cell receptor (beta chain) with its context. The antigen remains unidentified. These data belong to a study of cytomegalovirus exposure and HLA in healthy donors. About the study: Unique TCRs numbering roughly 85 million, obtained from HLA-typed donors, made up an early data release. Study-wide results and limits: Presence/absence analyses treated sequencing depth as roughly uniform across donors. When analyzed later, the rates of TCR association showed variation by HLA locus, with DRB1 the most and HLA-C the fewest. Sequencing likely generated an artifact that appeared as a cluster of highly shared sequence variants.

The CDR3 covers 15 residues. Germline V gene sequence: CDR1 MNHEY, CDR2 SVGAGI. Germline trimming cut 10 bases from V and 4 bases from J; bases unmatched to any gene: 14. PCR used 60 Vbeta primers and 13 Jbeta primers. Generated by immunoSEQ multiplex PCR, the TCRdb table keeps only in-frame clones and is missing some. The top ten clones hold more than 2.5% of a sample with about 140,000 clones, 82% of them seen once. Sequenced material: PBMCs. This rearrangement joins TRBV6-5 to TRBJ2-7; 9 nucleotides align to TRBD2. The sequence was collected from a man aged 18 to 29 in good health and CMV-seropositive. The CDR3 is CATQTNSGSAYEQYF. CDR3 DNA: TGTGCCACCCAGACTAATAGCGGGAGTGCTTACGAGCAGTACTTC.